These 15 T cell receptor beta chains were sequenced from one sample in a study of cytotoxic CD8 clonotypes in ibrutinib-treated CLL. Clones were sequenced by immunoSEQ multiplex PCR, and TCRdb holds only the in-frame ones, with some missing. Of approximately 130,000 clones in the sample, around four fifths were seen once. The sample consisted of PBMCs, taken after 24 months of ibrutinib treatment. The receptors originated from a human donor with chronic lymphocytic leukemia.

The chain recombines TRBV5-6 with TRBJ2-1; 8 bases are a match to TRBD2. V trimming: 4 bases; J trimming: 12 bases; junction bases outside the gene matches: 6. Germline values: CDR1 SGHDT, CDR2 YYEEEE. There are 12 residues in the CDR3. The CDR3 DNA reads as TGTGCCAGCAGCCAGAGCGGGGGCCGGCAGTTCTTC. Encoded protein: CASSQSGGRQFF.

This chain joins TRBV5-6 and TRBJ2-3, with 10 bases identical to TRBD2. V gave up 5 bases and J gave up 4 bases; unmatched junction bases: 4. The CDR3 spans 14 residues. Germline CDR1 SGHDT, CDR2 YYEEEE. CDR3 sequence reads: CASRRSGGADTQYF. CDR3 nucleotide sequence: TGTGCCAGCAGACGAAGCGGGGGGGCAGATACGCAGTATTTT.

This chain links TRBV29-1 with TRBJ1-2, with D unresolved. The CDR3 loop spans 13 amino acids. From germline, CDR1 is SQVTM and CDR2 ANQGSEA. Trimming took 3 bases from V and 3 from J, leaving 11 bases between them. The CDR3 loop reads CSVDGDVDYGYTF. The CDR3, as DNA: TGCAGCGTTGATGGAGATGTTGACTATGGCTACACCTTC.

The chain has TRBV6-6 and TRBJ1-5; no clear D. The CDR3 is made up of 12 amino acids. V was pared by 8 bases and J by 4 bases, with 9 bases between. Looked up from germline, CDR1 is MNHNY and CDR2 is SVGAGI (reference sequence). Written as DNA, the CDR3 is TGTGCCAGCCGCGGAGGGAATCAGCCCCAGCATTTT. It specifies CASRGGNQPQHF.

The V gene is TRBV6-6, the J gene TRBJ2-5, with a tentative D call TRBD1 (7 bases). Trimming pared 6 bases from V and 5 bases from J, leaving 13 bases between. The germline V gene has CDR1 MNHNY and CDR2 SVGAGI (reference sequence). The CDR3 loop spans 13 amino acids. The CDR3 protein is CASRIQGRETQYF. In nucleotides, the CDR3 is TGTGCCAGCAGGATACAGGGGAGGGAGACCCAGTACTTC.

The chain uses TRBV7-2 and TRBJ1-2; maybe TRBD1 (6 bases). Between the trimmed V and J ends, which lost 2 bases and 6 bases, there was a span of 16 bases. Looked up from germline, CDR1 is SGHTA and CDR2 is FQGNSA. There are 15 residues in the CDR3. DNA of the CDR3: TGTGCCAGCAGCTTACTGTTGGCGTCAGGGGATGGCTACACCTTC. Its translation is CASSLLLASGDGYTF.

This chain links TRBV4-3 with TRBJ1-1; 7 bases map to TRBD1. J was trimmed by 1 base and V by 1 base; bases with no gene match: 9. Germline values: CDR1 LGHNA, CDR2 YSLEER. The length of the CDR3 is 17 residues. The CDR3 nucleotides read TGCGCCAGCAGCCAAGCCGCGGGGGGACAGACGAACACTGAAGCTTTCTTT. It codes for CASSQAAGGQTNTEAFF.

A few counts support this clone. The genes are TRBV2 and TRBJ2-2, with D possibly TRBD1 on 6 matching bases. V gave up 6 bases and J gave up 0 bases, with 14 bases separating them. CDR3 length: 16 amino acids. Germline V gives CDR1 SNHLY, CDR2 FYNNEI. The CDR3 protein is CASSLDSTSNTGELFF. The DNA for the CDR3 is TGTGCCAGCAGCCTGGACAGTACCTCGAACACCGGGGAGCTGTTTTTT. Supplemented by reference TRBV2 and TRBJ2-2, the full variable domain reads EPEVTQTPSHQVTQMGQEVILRCVPISNHLYFYWYRQILGQKVEFLVSFYNNEISEKSEIFDDQFSVERPDGSNFTLKIRSTKLEDSAMYFCASSLDSTSNTGELFFGEGSRLTVL.

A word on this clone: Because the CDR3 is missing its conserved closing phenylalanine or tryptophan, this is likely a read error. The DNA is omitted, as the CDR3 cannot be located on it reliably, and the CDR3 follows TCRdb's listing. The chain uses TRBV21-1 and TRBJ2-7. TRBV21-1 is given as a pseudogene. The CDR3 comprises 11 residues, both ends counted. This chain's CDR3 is CASPSGAEVHL.

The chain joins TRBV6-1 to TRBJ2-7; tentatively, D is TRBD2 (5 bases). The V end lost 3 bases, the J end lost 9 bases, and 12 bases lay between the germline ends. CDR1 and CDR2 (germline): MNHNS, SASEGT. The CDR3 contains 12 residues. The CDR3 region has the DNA TGTGCCAGCAGTGAGAACATTCGGGGGCAGTACTTC. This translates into CASSENIRGQYF.

CDR3: CASSIVASNTEAFF. In nucleotides, the CDR3 is TGTGCCAGTAGTATAGTGGCCAGTAACACTGAAGCTTTCTTT. V gene TRBV19 combines with J gene TRBJ1-1; D ambiguous. In germline, CDR1 is LNHDA, CDR2 SQIVND (reference sequence). Trimming pared 1 base from V and 2 bases from J, leaving 8 bases between. CDR3 length: 14 residues.

DNA for the CDR3: TGCGCCAGCAGCTTAGCCCCCGGCGGGACAGGGAATTATAATGAAAAACTGTTTTTT. The encoded protein is CASSLAPGGTGNYNEKLFF. This chain links TRBV5-1 with TRBJ1-4; 9 bases line up with TRBD1. This CDR3 is built from 19 residues. Germline values: CDR1 SGHRS, CDR2 YFSETQ. J lost 4 bases, V lost 2 bases, and 15 bases had no gene match.

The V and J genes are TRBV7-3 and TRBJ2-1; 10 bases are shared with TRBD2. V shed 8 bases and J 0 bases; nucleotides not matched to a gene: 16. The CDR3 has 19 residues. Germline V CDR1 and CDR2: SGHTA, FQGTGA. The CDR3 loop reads CASGLNSGGPSSSYNEQFF. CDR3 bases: TGTGCCAGCGGACTAAATAGCGGGGGGCCTAGTAGCTCCTACAATGAGCAGTTCTTC.

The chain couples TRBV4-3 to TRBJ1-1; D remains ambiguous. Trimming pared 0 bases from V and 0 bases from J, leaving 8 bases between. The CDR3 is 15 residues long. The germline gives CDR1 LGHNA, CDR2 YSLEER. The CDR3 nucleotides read TGCGCCAGCAGCCAAGAGGGCACAGTGAACACTGAAGCTTTCTTT. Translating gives CASSQEGTVNTEAFF.

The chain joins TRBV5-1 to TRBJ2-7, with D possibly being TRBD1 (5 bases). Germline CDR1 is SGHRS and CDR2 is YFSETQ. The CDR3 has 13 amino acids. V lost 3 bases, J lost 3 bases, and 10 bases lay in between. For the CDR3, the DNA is TGCGCCAGCAGCTCCGACAGTTTCTACGAGCAGTACTTC. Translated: CASSSDSFYEQYF.